The subject of this entry is one TCR beta chain. This entry is derived from a study of T cell changes during pregnancy in multiple sclerosis. TCRdb's table, derived via immunoSEQ multiplex PCR, lists solely in-frame clones and lacks some. The data show around 73,000 clones, roughly 92% seen once. The germline gives CDR1 SGDLS, CDR2 YYNGEE. V lost 0 bases to trimming and J lost 5 bases, with 13 bases between them. This CDR3 spans 15 amino acids. This specimen was peripheral blood, taken in the third trimester of pregnancy. The chain couples TRBV9 to TRBJ2-3; D might be TRBD2 (6 bases). The receptor was derived from a female donor in good health, enrolled as a control in a pregnancy study. CDR3 sequence: CASSVGGEWVDTQYF. In DNA, the CDR3 is TGTGCCAGCAGCGTAGGGGGGGAATGGGTAGATACGCAGTATTTT.